A single sample gave rise to the 26 T cell receptor beta chains below, sequenced in a study of T cell repertoires in cytomegalovirus infection. No antigen has been assigned to these receptors. TCRdb analysed the reads with MiXCR anew, one entry per CDR3 protein. The repertoire holds around 800,000 distinct CDR3 sequences, about 30% seen once, with approximately 13% in the top ten. Source: cultured CD8+ T cells from PBMCs, taken from culture after CMV antigen stimulation. The receptors were sampled from a human donor in good health (CMV status not recorded). Some clones in this sample may be carry-over from other donors' samples.

A single count supports this clonotype. The chain links TRBV6-6 to TRBJ1-1, with no clear D. V lost 4 bases, J lost 7 bases, and 10 bases lay in between. Germline V gene lookup returns CDR1 MNHNY and CDR2 SVGAGI (reference sequence). This CDR3 spans 12 amino acids. Here the CDR3 reads CASSSPRSEAFF. For the CDR3, the DNA is TGTGCCAGCAGTTCACCCAGGAGTGAAGCTTTCTTT.

The chain links TRBV4-3 to TRBJ2-3; D ambiguous. The CDR3 is 17 amino acids. V lost 0 bases to trimming and J lost 0 bases, with 13 bases between them. Looked up from germline, CDR1 is LGHNA and CDR2 is YSLEER. CDR3 nucleotide sequence: TGCGCCAGCAGCCAAGATGTCCGGGCGCTTAGCACAGATACGCAGTATTTT. Amino acids: CASSQDVRALSTDTQYF.

The chain links TRBV29-1 to TRBJ1-1; D gene uncertain. Germline V gene sequence: CDR1 SQVTM, CDR2 ANQGSEA. Trimming pared 5 bases from V and 3 bases from J, leaving 10 bases between. This CDR3 is 12 amino acids long. CDR3 DNA: TGCAGCGTTTCTTCCGGGGACACTGAAGCTTTCTTT. This gives the protein CSVSSGDTEAFF.

The table lists this clonotype with a few counts. The V and J genes are TRBV9 and TRBJ1-2, with 7 bases matching TRBD1. Germline values: CDR1 SGDLS, CDR2 YYNGEE. CDR3 length equals 13 residues. V shed 7 bases, J shed 4 bases, and the junction held 7 bases outside the gene matches. CDR3 bases: TGTGCCAGCTTCTCGGGGACAGCCTATGGCTACACCTTC. Its protein is CASFSGTAYGYTF. Full variable domain (remainder filled in from reference TRBV9 and TRBJ1-2): DSGVTQTPKHLITATGQRVTLRCSPRSGDLSVYWYQQSLDQGLQFLIQYYNGEERAKGNILERFSAQQFPDLHSELNLSSLELGDSALYFCASFSGTAYGYTFGSGTRLTVV.

The chain recombines TRBV7-3 with TRBJ1-6; TRBD1 agrees at 7 bases. Trimming at V came to 5 bases and at J to 4 bases, leaving 8 bases not matched to a gene. CDR3 length: 16 residues. Germline CDR1 is SGHTA and CDR2 is FQGTGA. The DNA for the CDR3 is TGTGCCAGCAGCAACCCCCGACAGGGATATAATTCACCCCTCCACTTT. The encoded protein is CASSNPRQGYNSPLHF.

There are a few counts of this clonotype. The V gene is TRBV6-1, the J gene TRBJ2-5; D is possibly TRBD1 (6 bases). Trimming shortened V by 8 bases and J by 7 bases, and 8 bases separated the two germline ends. The CDR3 is 10 amino acids. CDR1 is MNHNS, CDR2 SASEGT, per germline. The DNA of the CDR3 is TGTGCCAGCGTCAGGGGGACCCAGTACTTC. This encodes CASVRGTQYF.

In nucleotides, the CDR3 is TGTGCCAGCAGCTTACTCTATTCGAGAGGAGTCACTGAAGCTTTCTTT. Protein: CASSLLYSRGVTEAFF. The rearrangement joins TRBV7-6 to TRBJ1-1; no definite D call. Trimming stripped 2 bases from V and 4 bases from J, with 17 bases between. Germline loops: CDR1 SGHVS, CDR2 FNYEAQ. This CDR3 is built from 16 residues.

Note on this clonotype: A much larger clonotype is one base distant, so this may be a read error. The chain recombines TRBV25-1 with TRBJ1-2, with 11 bases lining up with TRBD1. CDR1 and CDR2 (germline): MGHDK, SYGVNS. CDR3 length equals 15 residues. CDR3 bases: TGTGCCAACAGTGATTCGGACAGGGGGCCCTATGGCTACACCTTC. Translation: CANSDSDRGPYGYTF.

The CDR3 spells CASSAEGVAREQYF. The CDR3 DNA follows: TGTGCCAGCAGTGCCGAGGGAGTGGCGAGGGAGCAGTACTTC. The V call is TRBV12-3 or TRBV12-4, the J call TRBJ2-7; TRBD2 is a possible D gene (5 bases). The V end lost 5 bases, the J end lost 7 bases, and 18 bases lay between the germline ends. This CDR3 spans 14 amino acids.

This clonotype occurred a few times. This sequence may be a read error, since a much larger clone differs from it by one base. The chain carries TRBV7-9 and TRBJ2-5; tentatively, D is TRBD1 (6 bases). The CDR3 loop spans 14 amino acids. Germline CDR1 reads SEHNR; CDR2 reads FQNEAQ (reference sequence). Trimming left V 5 bases short and J 0 bases short, with 10 bases between. DNA for the CDR3: TGTGCCAGCAGCACTACAGGGTACCAAGAGACCCAGTACTTC. Protein sequence: CASSTTGYQETQYF.

The sample holds one count of this clonotype. The chain employs TRBV15 and TRBJ2-2, with no clear D. The germline V and J ends were trimmed by 1 base and 0 bases, with 6 bases remaining between them. This CDR3 has 15 amino acids. Germline CDR1 is LNHNV and CDR2 is YYDKDF (reference sequence). This CDR3 is CATSRGPSNTGELFF. CDR3 in DNA: TGTGCCACCAGCAGAGGTCCATCGAACACCGGGGAGCTGTTTTTT.

This clonotype has a count of ten or more. The chain is built from TRBV9 and TRBJ1-2, with D hard to call. Germline V CDR1 and CDR2: SGDLS, YYNGEE. V lost 3 bases to trimming and J lost 4 bases, with 4 bases between them. This CDR3 region has 11 residues. CDR3 in amino acids: CASSGRYGYTF. In DNA form, the CDR3 reads TGTGCCAGCAGCGGCCGCTATGGCTACACCTTC.

The V call is TRBV19, the J call TRBJ1-2, with D maybe TRBD1 (5 bases). The CDR3 is 14 amino acids. The V gene's germline CDR1 is LNHDA and CDR2 SQIVND (reference sequence). The V gene lost 3 bases and the J gene lost 4 bases, with 12 bases spanning the gap. This chain's CDR3 is CASSMGQGFYGYTF. The CDR3 nucleotides read TGTGCCAGTAGTATGGGGCAGGGATTCTATGGCTACACCTTC. Complete variable domain (other parts from reference TRBV19 and TRBJ1-2): DGGITQSPKYLFRKEGQNVTLSCEQNLNHDAMYWYRQDPGQGLRLIYYSQIVNDFQKGDIAEGYSVSREKKESFPLTVTSAQKNPTAFYLCASSMGQGFYGYTFGSGTRLTVV.

V usage is TRBV27 and J usage is TRBJ2-3; 11 nucleotides align to TRBD2. Germline V gene sequence: CDR1 MNHEY, CDR2 SMNVEV (reference sequence). The V and J ends lost 0 bases and 7 bases, in that order; junction bases with no gene match: 9. The CDR3 spans 17 residues. This CDR3 reads CASSLSGVAGGPYTQYF. CDR3 nucleotide sequence: TGTGCCAGCAGTTTATCGGGGGTAGCGGGGGGGCCGTATACGCAGTATTTT.

The chain is built from TRBV6-2 or TRBV6-3 and TRBJ2-7; D may be TRBD1 (6 bases). CDR3 length equals 12 residues. Trimming removed 6 bases at V and 2 bases at J, with 8 bases between. Germline assignment: CDR1 MNHEY and CDR2 SVGEGT. The CDR3 loop reads CASRNRAYEQYF. Written as DNA, the CDR3 is TGTGCCAGCAGGAACAGGGCCTACGAGCAGTACTTC.

The chain combines TRBV27 with TRBJ2-3; 8 bases match TRBD1. This CDR3 is built from 15 residues. Germline V gene data show CDR1 as MNHEY and CDR2 as SMNVEV (reference sequence). V shed 5 bases and J 5 bases; nucleotides not matched to a gene: 9. CDR3 region: CASSPSPGGGDTQYF. CDR3 in DNA: TGTGCCAGCAGTCCCTCCCCAGGGGGCGGAGATACGCAGTATTTT.

The chain recombines TRBV20-1 with TRBJ2-7; weak D call: TRBD1 (5 bases). The V gene's germline CDR1 is DFQATT and CDR2 SNEGSKA (reference sequence). Trimming took 2 bases from V and 0 from J, leaving 17 bases between them. The CDR3 is 16 amino acids. CDR3 sequence: CSARSLGQELSYEQYV. In DNA, the CDR3 is TGCAGTGCTAGATCCCTGGGGCAGGAACTCTCCTACGAGCAGTACGTC.

This clonotype was counted between two and nine times. The chain joins TRBV7-6 to TRBJ2-3; 12 bases align to TRBD2. The CDR3 has 19 residues. Germline V gives CDR1 SGHVS, CDR2 FNYEAQ. The trim removed 5 bases at V and 4 bases at J, leaving 16 bases unmatched. The CDR3 DNA reads as TGTGCCAGCAGCCCTCGGACTAGCGGGGCCGCCGACCCCCCAGATACGCAGTATTTT. Amino acids: CASSPRTSGAADPPDTQYF. The full variable domain, in which reference TRBV7-6 and TRBJ2-3 provide the parts outside the CDR3, is GAGVSQSPRYKVTKRGQDVALRCDPISGHVSLYWYRQALGQGPEFLTYFNYEAQQDKSGLPNDRFSAERPEGSISTLTIQRTEQRDSAMYRCASSPRTSGAADPPDTQYFGPGTRLTVL.

As regards this clonotype: One end of the junction fails to match germline, which may point to a read error. The rearrangement uses TRBV28 and TRBJ2-1; TRBD2 matches 7 bases. This CDR3 comprises 18 residues. CDR1 is MDHEN, CDR2 SYDVKM, per germline. The CDR3 region has the DNA TGTGCCGGCAGAGAGGGGCTAGTGGGGGGGAGGCCTTACAATGAGCAGTTCTTC. Translation gives CAGREGLVGGRPYNEQFF.

This clonotype was detected only a few times. V and J are TRBV4-1 and TRBJ1-5; weak D call: TRBD1 (5 bases). Germline V CDR1 and CDR2: MGHRA, YSYEKL. This CDR3 comprises 14 residues. The V end was cut by 5 bases, the J end by 4 bases, with 12 bases between. The CDR3 here is CASSEGRGNQPQHF. The CDR3 DNA is TGCGCCAGCAGCGAAGGAAGGGGAAATCAGCCCCAGCATTTT.

This clonotype appeared a few times. The chain employs TRBV5-5 and TRBJ2-3; 7 bases align to TRBD2. The CDR3 is 19 amino acids. J gave up 5 bases and V 2 bases, and 20 bases lay outside the gene matches. CDR1 is SGHKS, CDR2 YYEKEE, per germline (reference sequence). The CDR3 is CASSFSSLILADPRDTQYF. The DNA of the CDR3 is TGTGCCAGCAGCTTTTCGTCCTTAATCCTAGCGGACCCTAGAGATACGCAGTATTTT.

This clonotype was seen a handful of times. This rearrangement joins TRBV28 to TRBJ1-2; 8 bases align to TRBD1. CDR1 MDHEN and CDR2 SYDVKM come from the germline V gene. The V gene end was trimmed by 3 bases and the J gene end by 7 bases; junction bases not matched to a gene: 4. The CDR3 spans 13 residues. The CDR3 is CASSFQGAAGYTF. CDR3 DNA: TGTGCCAGCAGTTTCCAGGGGGCGGCTGGCTACACCTTC.

This clonotype has a single count. The chain recombines TRBV12-3 or TRBV12-4 with TRBJ2-1, with 8 bases aligning to TRBD2. This CDR3 has 15 amino acids. The V and J ends lost 10 bases and 6 bases, in that order; junction bases with no gene match: 14. CDR3 loop: CATLPGLESFNEQFF. The CDR3 DNA follows: TGTGCCACCTTACCGGGACTAGAGTCTTTCAATGAGCAGTTCTTC.

V gene TRBV11-3 combines with J gene TRBJ2-1; 7 bases are a match to TRBD2. Germline CDR1 and CDR2: SGHNT and YENEEA. The CDR3 extends over 17 amino acids. Trimming removed 6 bases from V and 1 base from J; junction bases left unmatched: 12. CDR3 loop: CASRPLWRGFSYNEQFF. The CDR3 region has the DNA TGTGCCAGCAGACCCCTTTGGCGGGGGTTTTCCTACAATGAGCAGTTCTTC.

This chain joins TRBV7-9 and TRBJ2-1; TRBD1 agrees at 10 bases. The V gene's germline CDR1 is SEHNR and CDR2 FQNEAQ (reference sequence). With 5 bases clipped from V and 7 bases from J, the junction kept 5 bases outside the gene matches. The CDR3 contains 14 residues. As DNA, the CDR3 is TGTGCCAGCAGCCACAGGACAGGGGGGAATGAGCAGTTCTTC. Protein: CASSHRTGGNEQFF.

This clonotype was picked up many times. The V and J genes are TRBV27 and TRBJ1-1; 8 nucleotides agree with TRBD1. The CDR3 loop spans 14 amino acids. Germline V gene lookup returns CDR1 MNHEY and CDR2 SMNVEV (reference sequence). With V trimmed by 2 bases and J by 5 bases, 4 bases remained unmatched. CDR3 protein: CASSLTGGRTEAFF. CDR3 in DNA: TGTGCCAGCAGTTTAACAGGGGGTCGAACTGAAGCTTTCTTT.